This T cell receptor beta chain is drawn from a study of beta chain features in type 1 diabetes. Whole-study results and caveats: The study found that naive, central memory and Treg TCRB repertoires appeared more similar in patients than in healthy donors. Patients with type 1 diabetes carried fewer insertions and had more deletions at their VDJ junctions. Moderate but significant shortening of TCRB CDR3s was recorded in all four CD4+ subsets from Type 1 diabetes patients. With patients and controls alike, PCR might favor shorter templates to an equal degree.

CDR1 and CDR2 (germline): SGHNT, YYREEE (reference sequence). This CDR3 region has 14 residues. V was shortened by 4 bases and J by 2 bases, with 12 bases between the two germline ends. A note on this clone: Its target is not known.

The sequenced template was cDNA made from the entire isolated RNA. Generated by immunoSEQ multiplex PCR, the TCRdb table keeps only in-frame clones and is missing some. There are a few hundred thousand clones in the sample; over 12% occur only once, and 0.015% lies in the top ten. This sequence was found in a man between 18 and 29 years old with type 1 diabetes. Sequencing was carried out using naive CD4+ T cells from blood. The chain recombines TRBV5-4 with TRBJ2-5, with TRBD1 as a possible D gene (6 bases). In nucleotides, the CDR3 is TGTGCCAGCAGCCAGGGGACGGGTCAAGAGACCCAGTACTTC. Its translation is CASSQGTGQETQYF.